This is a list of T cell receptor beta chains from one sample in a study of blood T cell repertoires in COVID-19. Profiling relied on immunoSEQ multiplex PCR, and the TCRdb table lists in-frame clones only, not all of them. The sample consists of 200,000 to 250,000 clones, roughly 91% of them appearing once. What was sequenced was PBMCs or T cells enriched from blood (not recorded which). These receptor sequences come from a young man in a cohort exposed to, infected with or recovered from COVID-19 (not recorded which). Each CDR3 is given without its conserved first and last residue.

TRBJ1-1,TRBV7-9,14,ASSFPKYRGNTEAF
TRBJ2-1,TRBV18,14,ASSPNQGTAFGEQF
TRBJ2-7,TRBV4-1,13,ASSQHSGTLYEQY
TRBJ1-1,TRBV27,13,ASSERDRLNTEAF
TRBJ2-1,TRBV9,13,ASSVGGGRYNEQF
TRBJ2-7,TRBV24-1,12,ATSDRTGSYEQY
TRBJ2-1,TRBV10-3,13,AISDPPGSYNEQF
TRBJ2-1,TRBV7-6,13,ASSPTRGRNNEQF
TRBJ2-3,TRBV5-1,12,ASRGGVLTDTQY
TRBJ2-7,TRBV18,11,ASSPRREGEQY
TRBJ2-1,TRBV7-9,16,ASSLPLMKAGLAAEQF
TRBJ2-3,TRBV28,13,ASSLIGSAWSTQY
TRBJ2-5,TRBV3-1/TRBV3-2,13,ASSLLAGGRETQY
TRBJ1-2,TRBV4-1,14,ASSQGKGMTHYGYT
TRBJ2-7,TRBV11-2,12,ASSSRTGAYEQY
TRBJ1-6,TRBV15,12,ATSRDRKNSPLH
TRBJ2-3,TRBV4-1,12,ASSRLELPDTQY
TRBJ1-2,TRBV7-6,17,ASSLGRFPSTGRSDGYT
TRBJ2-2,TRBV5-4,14,ASTQGQRRNTGELF
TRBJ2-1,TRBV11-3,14,ASSLGTSVGRNEQF
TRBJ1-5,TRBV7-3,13,ASSLEIRAGQPQH
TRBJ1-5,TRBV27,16,ASSRRQGRMYSNQPQH
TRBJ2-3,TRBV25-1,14,ASSPNSGSLTDTQY
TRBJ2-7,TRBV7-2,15,ASSFRTSGSPGGEQY
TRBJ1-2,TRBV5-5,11,ASSGQDRNGYT
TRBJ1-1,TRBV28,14,ASSLPLQGARTEAF
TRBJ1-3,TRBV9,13,ASSVDWSSGNTIY
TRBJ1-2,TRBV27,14,ASSPHGRGLEYGYT
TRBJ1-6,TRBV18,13,ASSPPRTNNSPLH
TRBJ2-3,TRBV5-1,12,ASSFPSGTDTQY
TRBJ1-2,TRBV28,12,ASVDRGDVYGYT
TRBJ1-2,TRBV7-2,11,ASSPLTGYGYT
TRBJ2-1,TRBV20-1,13,SASTTSGNYNEQF